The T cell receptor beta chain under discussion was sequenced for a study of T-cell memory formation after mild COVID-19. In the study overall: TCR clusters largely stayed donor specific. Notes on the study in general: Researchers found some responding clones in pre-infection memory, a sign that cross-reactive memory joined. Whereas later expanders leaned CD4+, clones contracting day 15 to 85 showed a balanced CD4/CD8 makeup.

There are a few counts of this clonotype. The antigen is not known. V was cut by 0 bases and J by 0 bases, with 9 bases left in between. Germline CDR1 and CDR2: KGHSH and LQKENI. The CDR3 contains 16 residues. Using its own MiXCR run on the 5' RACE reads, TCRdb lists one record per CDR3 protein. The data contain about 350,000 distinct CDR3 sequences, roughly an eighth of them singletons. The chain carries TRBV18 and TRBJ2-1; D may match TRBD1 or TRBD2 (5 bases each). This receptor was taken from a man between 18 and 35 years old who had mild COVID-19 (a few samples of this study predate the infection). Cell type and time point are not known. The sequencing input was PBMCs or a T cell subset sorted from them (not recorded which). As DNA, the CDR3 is TGTGCCAGCTCACCACCGTGGGGGAGCTCCTACAATGAGCAGTTCTTC. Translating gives CASSPPWGSSYNEQFF.